This TCR beta chain derives from a study of cytomegalovirus exposure and HLA in healthy donors. Trimming took 8 bases from V and 3 from J; bases not matched to a gene: 11. CDR3 length: 15 residues. Germline loops: CDR1 GTSNPN, CDR2 SVGIG (reference sequence). The PCR had 60 Vbeta and 13 Jbeta primers. Using immunoSEQ multiplex PCR, the repertoire was profiled, and TCRdb retains in-frame clones only, with some absent. The clone table shows 45,000 to 50,000 clones, with the ten largest holding about 17%. The TCR sequence derives from a male donor in good health and CMV-seronegative. The chain uses TRBV30 and TRBJ1-1; 11 bases are shared with TRBD1. The sequenced material came from PBMCs. The CDR3 nucleotides read TGTGCCCGCCGAAAGGGACAGGGGGGGGACACTGAAGCTTTCTTT. It codes for CARRKGQGGDTEAFF.